A single sample is the source of the 25 T cell receptor beta chains below, sequenced in a study of radiotherapy plus CTLA-4 blockade in lung cancer. The table came from immunoSEQ multiplex PCR; TCRdb's copy has only in-frame clones and leaves some out. This table has around 85,000 clones, roughly 86% appearing once. The sample here was peripheral blood, taken from a patient treated with radiotherapy plus ipilimumab. Receptor source: a human donor with non-small cell lung cancer who had a partial response to radiotherapy plus ipilimumab.

The CDR3 sequence is CASSLPSAGAQETQYF. CDR3 in DNA: TGTGCCAGCAGCCTACCTAGCGCGGGAGCCCAAGAGACCCAGTACTTC. V gene TRBV4-2 combines with J gene TRBJ2-5; 7 nucleotides line up with TRBD2. The J segment lost 1 base and the V segment lost 4 bases, leaving 9 bases of the junction unmatched. This CDR3 is built from 16 residues. Germline V gene lookup returns CDR1 LGHNA and CDR2 YNFKEQ.

The V and J genes are TRBV15 and TRBJ2-3, with 12 bases that match TRBD2. The CDR3 runs 16 residues. V was pared by 3 bases and J by 5 bases, with 6 bases of the junction left unmatched. The germline CDR1 and CDR2 sequences are LNHNV and YYDKDF (reference sequence). The CDR3 DNA reads TGTGCCACCAGCAGCCGACTAGCGGGAGTTGAAGATACGCAGTATTTT. It is translated as CATSSRLAGVEDTQYF.

This clone appeared once. The rearrangement uses TRBV27 and TRBJ2-5; perhaps TRBD2 as D (6 bases). Trimming pared 6 bases from V and 4 bases from J, leaving 18 bases between. CDR1 and CDR2 (germline): MNHEY, SMNVEV (reference sequence). The CDR3 length is 15 residues. The CDR3 region has the DNA TGTGCCAGCAGACTTACGGGGTTGGGAGGAGAGACCCAGTACTTC. This codes for CASRLTGLGGETQYF.

As DNA, the CDR3 is TGTGCCATAGGGGCAGGGGCCGGGGAGCTGTTTTTT. This translates into CAIGAGAGELFF. The chain couples TRBV6-6 to TRBJ2-2; a weak D match, TRBD1 (6 bases). CDR3 size: 12 residues. Per germline, CDR1 MNHNY and CDR2 SVGAGI (reference sequence). The V gene lost 10 bases and the J gene lost 6 bases, with 12 bases spanning the gap.

The rearrangement uses TRBV9 and TRBJ1-2; D is perhaps TRBD1 (6 bases). The V gene lost 4 bases and the J gene lost 2 bases, with 15 bases spanning the gap. The CDR3 consists of 15 residues. Germline V gene sequence: CDR1 SGDLS, CDR2 YYNGEE. DNA for the CDR3: TGTGCCAGCAGCCCTCCCCAGACAGGCAACTATGGCTACACCTTC. Protein sequence: CASSPPQTGNYGYTF.

The chain joins TRBV10-3 to TRBJ2-7, with 12 bases that match TRBD2. In germline, CDR1 is ENHRY, CDR2 SYGVKD. This CDR3 is built from 16 residues. With V trimmed by 6 bases and J by 0 bases, 6 bases remained unmatched. The CDR3 coding sequence is TGTGCCATCAGGGAAGGGACTAGCGGGTTCTCCTACGAGCAGTACTTC. This codes for CAIREGTSGFSYEQYF.

The gene calls are TRBV6-5 and TRBJ2-1; 9 bases map to TRBD1. This CDR3 contains 12 residues. Germline V lookup: CDR1 MNHEY, CDR2 SVGAGI. The J segment lost 9 bases and the V segment lost 5 bases, leaving 2 bases of the junction unmatched. The DNA of the CDR3 is TGTGCCAGCAGTCGGACAGGGGCTGAGCAGTTCTTC. It is translated as CASSRTGAEQFF.

The chain employs TRBV6-1 and TRBJ2-1, with 9 bases fitting TRBD2. Per germline, CDR1 MNHNS and CDR2 SASEGT. The J segment lost 8 bases and the V segment lost 3 bases, leaving 8 bases of the junction unmatched. This CDR3 comprises 15 residues. DNA of the CDR3: TGTGCCAGCAGTGAGAGGACTAGCGCGAGGGATGAGCAGTTCTTC. Translating it yields CASSERTSARDEQFF.

The chain couples TRBV7-8 to TRBJ1-4, with a tentative D call TRBD1 (6 bases). CDR3 length: 15 residues. V was pared by 5 bases and J by 7 bases, with 17 bases between. Per the germline V gene, CDR1 is SGHVS and CDR2 is FQNEAQ. The CDR3 reads CASSRDGGAGEKLFF. CDR3 in DNA: TGTGCCAGCAGCCGAGACGGGGGGGCCGGTGAAAAACTGTTTTTT.

J is TRBJ1-1 and V is TRBV4-1; TRBD1 agrees at 7 bases. Germline V gene data show CDR1 as MGHRA and CDR2 as YSYEKL. The CDR3 is made up of 15 amino acids. V lost 4 bases, J lost 3 bases, and 8 bases stayed unmatched. The CDR3 protein is CASSRSSQGDTEAFF. The DNA of the CDR3 is TGCGCCAGCAGCCGCTCATCGCAGGGGGACACTGAAGCTTTCTTT.

The gene calls are TRBV5-4 and TRBJ1-1; the match to TRBD1 covers 7 bases. V shed 4 bases and J 1 base; nucleotides not matched to a gene: 4. This CDR3 has 14 amino acids. Germline loops: CDR1 SGHNT, CDR2 YYREEE (reference sequence). This chain's CDR3 is CASSTRTGNTEAFF. The CDR3 DNA follows: TGTGCCAGCAGCACCCGGACAGGGAACACTGAAGCTTTCTTT.

This chain uses TRBV6-6 with TRBJ2-2; no clear D gene. V gave up 7 bases and J gave up 0 bases, with 6 bases separating them. Germline lookup yields CDR1 MNHNY and CDR2 SVGAGI (reference sequence). The CDR3 has 13 amino acids. The CDR3 sequence is CASTRSNTGELFF. DNA of the CDR3: TGTGCCAGCACCAGGTCGAACACCGGGGAGCTGTTTTTT.

This chain uses TRBV4-3 with TRBJ1-1; 9 positions agree with TRBD1. This CDR3 has 16 amino acids. Germline CDR1 is LGHNA and CDR2 is YSLEER. V gave up 4 bases and J gave up 3 bases; unmatched junction bases: 9. Written as DNA, the CDR3 is TGCGCCAGCAGCCCCGGACAGGGGTCATGGTACACTGAAGCTTTCTTT. Protein: CASSPGQGSWYTEAFF.

The chain uses TRBV6-1 and TRBJ2-2; TRBD1 aligns across 8 bases. The trim removed 6 bases at V and 4 bases at J, leaving 7 bases unmatched. CDR1 is MNHNS and CDR2 is SASEGT in the germline V gene. The CDR3 consists of 15 residues. Written as DNA, the CDR3 is TGTGCCAGCAGCCAGGGACAGGCGGGCACCGGGGAGCTGTTTTTT. Protein: CASSQGQAGTGELFF.

V gene TRBV5-6 combines with J gene TRBJ1-1; TRBD1 matches at 7 bases. Trimming cost V 2 bases and J 3 bases; bases outside gene matches: 1. From germline, CDR1 is SGHDT and CDR2 YYEEEE. CDR3 size: 13 residues. The CDR3 reads CASSFGQDTEAFF. In DNA form, the CDR3 reads TGTGCCAGCAGCTTTGGACAGGACACTGAAGCTTTCTTT. Variable domain in full (rest from reference TRBV5-6 and TRBJ1-1): DAGVTQSPTHLIKTRGQQVTLRCSPKSGHDTVSWYQQALGQGPQFIFQYYEEEERQRGNFPDRFSGHQFPNYSSELNVNALLLGDSALYLCASSFGQDTEAFFGQGTRLTVV.

This clone appeared a single time. The chain couples TRBV6-5 to TRBJ2-3; 8 positions agree with TRBD2. Germline CDR1 and CDR2: MNHEY and SVGAGI. The CDR3 sequence is 14 residues long. The junction had 10 bases not matched to a gene; V was cut back by 8 bases and J by 6 bases. The CDR3: CASRLAIGRDTQYF. CDR3 in DNA: TGTGCCAGCCGACTAGCGATAGGTCGGGATACGCAGTATTTT.

This clone was counted a single time. V is TRBV25-1 and J is TRBJ2-3; D may be TRBD2 (5 bases). V lost 6 bases and J lost 4, with 23 bases in between. The V gene's germline CDR1 is MGHDK and CDR2 SYGVNS. CDR3 length equals 17 residues. The CDR3 region is CASRGTQIGEMADTQYF. The CDR3 nucleotides read TGTGCCAGCAGAGGAACTCAAATCGGGGAAATGGCAGATACGCAGTATTTT.

V usage is TRBV5-6 and J usage is TRBJ1-5, with TRBD1 as a possible D gene (5 bases). The germline V gene has CDR1 SGHDT and CDR2 YYEEEE. V lost 5 bases and J 7 bases, leaving 13 bases between the germline ends. The CDR3 is 13 amino acids. CDR3 region: CASSSGILQPQHF. The CDR3 coding sequence is TGTGCCAGCAGTTCAGGGATTCTCCAGCCCCAGCATTTT.

The rearrangement links TRBV2 to TRBJ1-1; D is undetermined. The CDR3 consists of 12 residues. Trimming removed 6 bases at V and 1 base at J, with 6 bases between. The germline V gene has CDR1 SNHLY and CDR2 FYNNEI. The CDR3: CASSSTNTEAFF. In DNA, the CDR3 is TGTGCCAGCAGCTCTACGAACACTGAAGCTTTCTTT.

Only a few counts were recorded for this clone. This chain links TRBV27 with TRBJ1-1, with a weak D call TRBD1 (6 bases). Looked up from germline, CDR1 is MNHEY and CDR2 is SMNVEV (reference sequence). The CDR3 length is 15 residues. V was shortened by 2 bases and J by 0 bases, with 10 bases between the two germline ends. CDR3 nucleotide sequence: TGTGCCAGCAGTTTAACAGGGTACATGAACACTGAAGCTTTCTTT. Its protein product is CASSLTGYMNTEAFF.

The V gene is TRBV15, the J gene TRBJ2-6; 8 bases map to TRBD1. The CDR3 sequence is 17 residues long. V shed 3 bases and J 1 base; nucleotides not matched to a gene: 5. CDR1 is LNHNV, CDR2 YYDKDF, per germline (reference sequence). The CDR3 region has the DNA TGTGCCACCAGCAGGCGGACAGGGCAGTCTGGGGCCAACGTCCTGACTTTC. Translating gives CATSRRTGQSGANVLTF.

This clone was counted only a few times. The gene calls are TRBV7-8 and TRBJ1-3, with D hard to call. This CDR3 region has 15 residues. Looked up from germline, CDR1 is SGHVS and CDR2 is FQNEAQ. Trimming left V 5 bases short and J 0 bases short, with 11 bases between. The CDR3, as DNA: TGTGCCAGCAGCCCAAGCACCCACTCTGGAAACACCATATATTTT. Amino acid sequence: CASSPSTHSGNTIYF.

This clone was counted between two and nine times. V is TRBV19 and J is TRBJ1-4; D remains ambiguous. CDR1 is LNHDA and CDR2 is SQIVND in the germline V gene (reference sequence). This CDR3 comprises 14 residues. V was trimmed by 10 bases and J by 3 bases, leaving 15 bases between them. CDR3 amino acids: CATQVTGSNEKLFF. The DNA for the CDR3 is TGTGCCACCCAGGTGACGGGGTCTAATGAAAAACTGTTTTTT.

This chain links TRBV28 with TRBJ1-5, with D perhaps TRBD1 (5 bases). CDR1 MDHEN and CDR2 SYDVKM come from the germline V gene. V lost 2 bases and J lost 8, with 16 bases in between. CDR3 length: 15 amino acids. CDR3 DNA sequence: TGTGCCAGCAGTTTAGTGCAGGGAGGGTTGGAGCCCCAGCATTTT. As protein: CASSLVQGGLEPQHF.

The chain is built from TRBV19 and TRBJ1-2; TRBD1 agrees at 9 bases. Germline loops: CDR1 LNHDA, CDR2 SQIVND (reference sequence). V dropped 8 bases and J dropped 5; count of bases not matched to a gene: 3. This CDR3 has 12 amino acids. CDR3 protein: CASRDREYGYTF. CDR3 coding DNA: TGTGCCAGTCGGGACAGGGAGTATGGCTACACCTTC.